Sequencing of this T cell receptor beta chain was carried out in a study of CD8 T cells in Susac syndrome. On the study more broadly: Patients with Susac syndrome were, at the time of blood collection, therapy-naive, maintained on corticosteroids, or maintained on intravenous immunoglobulin alone.

Germline-derived CDR1 and CDR2 are LGHDT and YNNKEL (reference sequence). CDR3 length: 16 residues. The V and J ends lost 5 bases and 7 bases, in that order; junction bases with no gene match: 8. The RNA input was about 0.45 to 1 ug, and it was reverse transcribed with random hexamers. Coverage of TCR beta CDR3 amplification by immunoSEQ multiplex PCR extended to 54 Vbeta and 13 Jbeta. A single record per CDR3 protein comes from TCRdb applying MiXCR to the immunoSEQ multiplex PCR reads. The profile shows roughly 80,000 distinct CDR3 sequences, under 95% of them singletons. As judged by recently defined diagnostic criteria, patients with Susac syndrome had definite or probable disease.

This TCR came from a human donor with Susac syndrome. The chain combines TRBV3-1 with TRBJ2-2; TRBD2 aligns across 12 bases. The sequencing input was CD4+ T cells from PBMCs. The CDR3 region is CASSSGLAGRSGELFF. CDR3 in DNA: TGTGCCAGCAGCAGCGGACTAGCGGGGAGGAGCGGGGAGCTGTTTTTT.